The entry below describes one T cell receptor (beta chain). Its antigen is undetermined. The record originates from a study of CD8+ T cells in alopecia areata. Overall study: Tofacitinib administration persisted for 6 to 18 months, succeeded by 6 months off drug. General study results and limits: TCR sharing was clearer in mice than between patients, perhaps partly owing to patient HLA diversity. An increase in clonality over normal scalp was evident in lesional scalp, especially alopecia totalis/universalis.

CDR3 size: 15 residues. Per germline, CDR1 MNHEY and CDR2 SVGAGI. Trimming took 0 bases from V and 3 from J, leaving 9 bases between them. Treatment reported: oral pan-JAK inhibitor, 5-10 mg twice daily. Alopecia areata patients had lesional scalp punch biopsies and peripheral blood taken from them. Extraction and reverse transcription of RNA yielded cDNA as the sequencing template. Profiled with immunoSEQ multiplex PCR; TCRdb holds only in-frame clones, not every one. Of around 140,000 clones listed, 85% to 90% were seen once; the top ten hold about 13%. The chain uses TRBV6-5 and TRBJ1-5; D call uncertain. Sequencing was performed on CD8+ T cells sorted from blood, taken at week 4, from a patient treated with tofacitinib. The receptor was derived from a human donor with alopecia areata. This CDR3 is CASSYSGLINQPQHF. The CDR3, as DNA: TGTGCCAGCAGTTACTCGGGCCTTATCAATCAGCCCCAGCATTTT.